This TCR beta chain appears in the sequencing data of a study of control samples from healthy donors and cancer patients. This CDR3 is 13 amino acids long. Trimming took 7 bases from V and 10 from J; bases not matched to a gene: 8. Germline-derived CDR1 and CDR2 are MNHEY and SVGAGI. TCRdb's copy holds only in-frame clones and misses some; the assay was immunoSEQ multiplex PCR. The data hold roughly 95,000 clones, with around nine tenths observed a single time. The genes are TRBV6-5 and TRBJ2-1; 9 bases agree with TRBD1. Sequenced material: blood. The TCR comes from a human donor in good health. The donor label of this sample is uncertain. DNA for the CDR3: TGTGCCAGCACCGCCAGCGGGACAGGGGAGCAGTTCTTC. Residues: CASTASGTGEQFF.